The 2 T cell receptor beta chains presented below share a single source sample, sequenced in a study of CD8+CD57+ T cells in acquired aplastic anemia. The authors sequenced patients whose flow cytometry had shown CD8+CD57+ cell expansion. TCR beta VDJ and CDR3 were profiled, and genomic DNA was the template. From the reads, TCRdb called clonotypes with MiXCR, one entry per CDR3 protein. This sample has some 140,000 distinct CDR3 sequences; less than 60% occur once, and the top ten carry approximately 12%. Sequencing was carried out using sorted CD4+, CD8+, or CD8+CD57+ T cells (not recorded which) from PBMCs. These receptor sequences come from a human donor with aplastic anemia.

This clonotype was observed at least ten times. DNA of the CDR3: TGCGCCAGCAGGATCCGGTCGGACGAGACCCAGTACTTC. This sequence encodes CASRIRSDETQYF. This chain connects TRBV5-1 to TRBJ2-5; unclear D gene. The CDR3 runs to 13 residues. The V gene's germline CDR1 is SGHRS and CDR2 YFSETQ. V gave up 5 bases and J gave up 5 bases, with 13 bases separating them.

This chain joins TRBV10-2 and TRBJ1-2; 7 bases align to TRBD1. Trimming took 9 bases from V and 4 from J; bases not matched to a gene: 8. CDR1 is WSHSY and CDR2 is SAAADI in the germline V gene. The CDR3 spans 13 residues. The CDR3 spells CASIPGQTYGYTF. CDR3 DNA: TGCGCCAGTATTCCGGGACAGACCTATGGCTACACCTTC.